These 10 T cell receptor beta chains were all obtained from the same sample, sequenced in a study of identifying expanded T cells in peripheral blood. Sequenced by immunoSEQ multiplex PCR; TCRdb stores in-frame clones only, minus some. The sample has 90,000 to 120,000 clones; around 88% are singletons. Specimen: blood. The receptors were gathered from a person between 18 and 69 years old in good health.

The rearrangement joins TRBV6-6 to TRBJ2-5; unclear D gene. The V and J ends lost 4 bases and 4 bases respectively, with 7 bases between them. The CDR3 has 12 amino acids. The germline V gene encodes CDR1 MNHNY and CDR2 SVGAGI (reference sequence). In nucleotides, the CDR3 is TGTGCCAGCAGTTTGCCAGTAGAGACCCAGTACTTC. Protein product: CASSLPVETQYF.

This clone was detected once. The chain recombines TRBV5-5 with TRBJ2-7, with a weak D call TRBD2 (6 bases). Germline V gene lookup returns CDR1 SGHKS and CDR2 YYEKEE (reference sequence). The V gene lost 0 bases and the J gene lost 1 base, with 14 bases spanning the gap. CDR3 length equals 16 residues. The CDR3 DNA follows: TGTGCCAGCAGCTTGGCAGCCGGGGGTGTATCCTACGAGCAGTACTTC. The encoded protein is CASSLAAGGVSYEQYF. The full variable domain, rest sourced from reference TRBV5-5 and TRBJ2-7, is DAGVTQSPTHLIKTRGQQVTLRCSPISGHKSVSWYQQVLGQGPQFIFQYYEKEERGRGNFPDRFSARQFPNYSSELNVNALLLGDSALYLCASSLAAGGVSYEQYFGPGTRLTVT.

This chain joins TRBV29-1 and TRBJ2-3; 8 nucleotides agree with TRBD1. The length of the CDR3 is 13 residues. J lost 9 bases, V lost 0 bases, and 5 bases had no gene match. Germline CDR1 and CDR2: SQVTM and ANQGSEA. CDR3 sequence reads: CSVEDQGQDTQYF. CDR3 DNA: TGCAGCGTTGAAGATCAGGGACAGGACACGCAGTATTTT.

A few counts support this clone. The rearrangement links TRBV6-5 to TRBJ1-1; D is undetermined. The CDR3 is made up of 11 amino acids. The germline gives CDR1 MNHEY, CDR2 SVGAGI. V gave up 7 bases and J gave up 7 bases, with 10 bases separating them. CDR3 DNA: TGTGCCAGCATGCGCGGGGATGAAGCTTTCTTT. Its translation is CASMRGDEAFF.

The chain uses TRBV5-1 and TRBJ1-1, with D unclear. The CDR3 extends over 14 amino acids. Germline V lookup: CDR1 SGHRS, CDR2 YFSETQ. Trimming removed 2 bases at V and 0 bases at J, with 8 bases between. The DNA of the CDR3 is TGCGCCAGCAGCTTACGGGCCCTGAACACTGAAGCTTTCTTT. The encoded protein is CASSLRALNTEAFF.

The V and J genes are TRBV6-1 and TRBJ2-3, with a tentative D call TRBD1 (5 bases). The CDR3 is 13 amino acids. CDR1 and CDR2 from the germline V gene are MNHNS and SASEGT. The ends were cut back, 6 bases at V and 6 bases at J, with 13 bases in the middle. The CDR3 here is CASRGRVWDTQYF. CDR3 in DNA: TGTGCCAGCAGGGGCAGGGTCTGGGATACGCAGTATTTT.

The V and J genes are TRBV10-3 and TRBJ2-5, with 10 nucleotides matching TRBD1. Germline V gene data show CDR1 as ENHRY and CDR2 as SYGVKD. CDR3 length equals 15 residues. V was pared by 10 bases and J by 4 bases, with 12 bases of the junction left unmatched. This CDR3 reads CATLGSRDRGETQYF. The DNA for the CDR3 is TGTGCCACCCTAGGCTCTCGGGACAGGGGAGAGACCCAGTACTTC.

This chain links TRBV27 with TRBJ1-2; D remains unclear. Germline V gene data show CDR1 as MNHEY and CDR2 as SMNVEV (reference sequence). The CDR3 consists of 13 residues. Between the trimmed V and J ends, which lost 2 bases and 6 bases, there was a span of 10 bases. CDR3 DNA: TGTGCCAGCAGTTTAAATCAGATTGATGGCTACACCTTC. Protein product: CASSLNQIDGYTF.

The rearrangement joins TRBV29-1 to TRBJ2-7, with D unclear. Trimming took off 4 bases at V and 7 bases at J, with 11 bases between the two ends. The germline CDR1 and CDR2 sequences are SQVTM and ANQGSEA. This CDR3 comprises 11 residues. The CDR3 region is CSVGPQREQYF. The CDR3 bases are TGCAGCGTTGGGCCCCAAAGGGAGCAGTACTTC.

There are a few counts of this clone. This sequence joins TRBV7-8 and TRBJ1-1; possible D gene TRBD1, 6 bases. CDR1 and CDR2 (germline): SGHVS, FQNEAQ. V lost 2 bases and J lost 2, with 12 bases in between. The CDR3 has 15 residues. The CDR3 DNA reads as TGTGCCAGCAGCTTACTACGGACAGCCAACACTGAAGCTTTCTTT. It encodes CASSLLRTANTEAFF.